A selection of T cell receptor beta chains follows, all from one sample in a study of cytomegalovirus exposure and HLA in healthy donors. Sequenced by immunoSEQ multiplex PCR; TCRdb stores in-frame clones only, minus some. The sample totals 85,000 to 90,000 clones. The material sequenced was PBMCs. The receptor source for this set is a man in his forties or fifties in good health and CMV-seropositive. Both conserved end residues are part of each CDR3. The order of the fields is D gene, J gene, V gene, CDR3 protein, CDR3 DNA. The D gene is left open where the match is weak.

>TRBD2|TRBJ2-7|TRBV6-1
CASSEAASGAYEQYF
TGTGCCAGCAGTGAAGCTGCTAGCGGGGCTTACGAGCAGTACTTC
>NA|TRBJ1-1|TRBV19
CATSLRDTRNTEAFF
TGTGCCACAAGCCTCCGGGACACCAGGAACACTGAAGCTTTCTTT
>TRBD1|TRBJ1-2|TRBV10-3
CAISEFEGARGYTF
TGTGCCATCAGTGAATTTGAGGGGGCGAGAGGCTACACCTTC
>TRBD1|TRBJ2-1|TRBV5-1
CASSRTGHNEQFF
TGCGCCAGCTCCCGGACAGGTCACAATGAGCAGTTCTTC
>TRBD1|TRBJ2-7|TRBV5-1
CASSFAGQGVYEQYF
TGCGCCAGCAGCTTCGCAGGACAGGGGGTTTACGAGCAGTACTTC
>NA|TRBJ1-2|TRBV9
CASSVGVWTESYGYTF
TGTGCCAGCAGCGTAGGGGTGTGGACAGAATCCTATGGCTACACCTTC
>TRBD1|TRBJ1-1|TRBV19
CASKTGTGGPNTEAFF
TGTGCCAGTAAGACCGGGACAGGGGGACCGAACACTGAAGCTTTCTTT
>TRBD1|TRBJ2-5|TRBV7-9
CASTLGQGLRETQYF
TGTGCCAGCACCCTGGGACAGGGGCTGAGAGAGACCCAGTACTTC
>TRBD2|TRBJ2-5|TRBV6-5
CASSSVTSGRGETQYF
TGTGCCAGCAGTTCCGTGACTAGCGGGAGGGGGGAGACCCAGTACTTC
>NA|TRBJ2-1|TRBV10-3
CAISVEIYNEQFF
TGTGCCATCAGTGTGGAGATTTACAATGAGCAGTTCTTC
>TRBD1|TRBJ2-5|TRBV18
CASSPTGGETQYF
TGTGCCAGCTCACCCACAGGGGGAGAGACCCAGTACTTC
>NA|TRBJ1-1|TRBV7-2
CASSSPGGRTEAFF
TGTGCCAGCAGCAGCCCCGGGGGGCGTACTGAAGCTTTCTTT
>TRBD2|TRBJ2-3|TRBV10-3
CAIGQSGRAPDTQYF
TGTGCCATCGGGCAGAGCGGGAGGGCGCCAGATACGCAGTATTTT
>NA|TRBJ1-5|TRBV7-2
CASSLQENQPQHF
TGTGCCAGCAGCTTGCAGGAAAATCAGCCCCAGCATTTT
>TRBD1|TRBJ1-4|TRBV30
CAWSGGSEKLFF
TGTGCCTGGTCAGGGGGAAGTGAAAAACTGTTTTTT
>NA|TRBJ2-5|TRBV27
CASGGPRDRGETQYF
TGTGCCAGCGGAGGACCGCGGGACAGAGGAGAGACCCAGTACTTC
>NA|TRBJ2-1|TRBV4-3
CASSQDFPTEQFF
TGCGCCAGCAGCCAAGATTTTCCTACCGAGCAGTTCTTC
>TRBD1|TRBJ1-5|TRBV30
CAWQGAGNQPQHF
TGTGCCTGGCAGGGGGCGGGCAATCAGCCCCAGCATTTT
>NA|TRBJ1-5|TRBV6-6
CASSPTELSNQPQHF
TGTGCCAGCAGCCCGACAGAGCTGAGCAATCAGCCCCAGCATTTT
>TRBD1|TRBJ2-1|TRBV11-2
CASSLGARGRGEQFF
TGTGCCAGCAGCTTAGGTGCCAGGGGGCGCGGTGAGCAGTTCTTC
>TRBD1|TRBJ1-1|TRBV5-1
CASSLTGTGVAEAFF
TGCGCCAGCAGCTTAACCGGGACAGGGGTAGCCGAAGCTTTCTTT
>NA|TRBJ2-5|TRBV9
CASSVGVGAGETQYF
TGTGCCAGCAGCGTAGGAGTGGGAGCCGGGGAGACCCAGTACTTC
>TRBD1|TRBJ1-2|TRBV18
CASSRDSLSQGYTF
TGTGCCAGCTCCCGGGACAGCCTCTCGCAGGGCTACACCTTC
>TRBD1|TRBJ2-5|TRBV19
CASRRTGGTKTQYF
TGTGCCAGTAGGCGGACAGGGGGAACGAAGACCCAGTACTTC
>TRBD1|TRBJ1-5|TRBV16
CASSRDRVPNQPQHF
TGTGCCAGCAGCCGCGACAGGGTTCCCAATCAGCCCCAGCATTTT
>TRBD1|TRBJ1-2|TRBV25-1
CASSETGGALGYTF
TGTGCCAGCAGTGAAACAGGGGGCGCTCTGGGCTACACCTTC
>NA|TRBJ1-2|TRBV6-1
CASSDFVPGFVNYGYTF
TGTGCCAGCAGTGATTTCGTACCAGGGTTTGTTAACTATGGCTACACCTTC
>TRBD2|TRBJ2-1|TRBV20-1
CSAAGVNEQFF
TGCAGCGCCGCGGGAGTCAATGAGCAGTTCTTC
>TRBD1|TRBJ2-5|TRBV7-9
CASAGTGWQETQYF
TGTGCCAGCGCCGGGACAGGGTGGCAAGAGACCCAGTACTTC
>TRBD2|TRBJ2-1|TRBV2
CASSEARLAGYNEQFF
TGTGCCAGCAGTGAAGCGCGCCTAGCGGGCTACAATGAGCAGTTCTTC
>NA|TRBJ2-1|TRBV5-1
CASSEVSSYNEQFF
TGCGCCAGCAGTGAGGTGAGCTCCTACAATGAGCAGTTCTTC
>TRBD2|TRBJ2-1|TRBV11-2
CASSLVGTSGRGEQFF
TGTGCCAGCAGCTTAGTCGGGACTAGCGGGAGGGGCGAGCAGTTCTTC
>NA|TRBJ2-3|TRBV7-2
CASSLWGGGTTDTQYF
TGTGCCAGCAGCCTATGGGGTGGGGGGACCACAGATACGCAGTATTTT
>TRBD2|TRBJ2-1|TRBV18
CASSPQRREVNEQFF
TGTGCCAGCTCACCACAGAGGCGGGAGGTAAATGAGCAGTTCTTC
>NA|TRBJ1-6|TRBV6-1
CASSNRDTFSPLHF
TGTGCCAGCAGTAACCGGGACACCTTTTCACCCCTCCACTTT
>TRBD1|TRBJ2-7|TRBV2
CATGTGMGYEQYF
TGTGCCACAGGGACAGGGATGGGGTACGAGCAGTACTTC
>NA|TRBJ2-7|TRBV5-1
CASNLGLSQNEQYF
TGCGCCAGCAACCTCGGACTGTCCCAAAACGAGCAGTACTTC
>NA|TRBJ1-1|TRBV18
CASSPPSRFEAFF
TGTGCCAGCTCACCACCGTCTAGATTTGAAGCTTTCTTT
>TRBD1|TRBJ2-5|TRBV7-7
CASSIGTGFLETQYF
TGTGCTAGCAGCATAGGGACAGGGTTCCTCGAGACCCAGTACTTC
>NA|TRBJ2-3|TRBV4-2
CASSQGQSTDTQYF
TGTGCCAGCAGCCAAGGGCAAAGCACAGATACGCAGTATTTT
>NA|TRBJ1-2|TRBV9
CASSVGGFDGYTF
TGTGCCAGCAGCGTAGGAGGGTTTGATGGCTACACCTTC
>TRBD2|TRBJ2-7|TRBV18
CASSPETSGSSYEQYF
TGTGCCAGCTCACCCGAGACTAGCGGGAGCTCCTACGAGCAGTACTTC